This entry features one TCR beta chain sequence. Germline CDR1 is MNHEY and CDR2 is SVGAGI. The CDR3 has 14 amino acids. Deletions cut 6 bases from V and 4 bases from J, with 13 bases between. The entry originates in a study of blood T cell repertoires in COVID-19. In the original processing: Amplification of reference gene primers provided the estimated nucleated cell counts. Some clones are missing from TCRdb's copy, which holds only in-frame ones; the method was immunoSEQ multiplex PCR. Clonal size and the V and J genes are those of that table, whereas D and trimming came from the DNA. This repertoire shows a few hundred thousand clones, around 90% found once; its top ten account for approximately 4%. Which cohort a participant joined came from the clinical history participants gave.

Sample: PBMCs or T cells enriched from blood (not recorded which). V gene TRBV6-5 combines with J gene TRBJ1-3, with D perhaps matching TRBD1 (5 bases). The sequence derives from a woman aged 18 to 35 with acute COVID-19. The DNA for the CDR3 is TGTGCCAGCAGACCAACAGGCGTAGGAAACACCATATATTTT. It encodes CASRPTGVGNTIYF.